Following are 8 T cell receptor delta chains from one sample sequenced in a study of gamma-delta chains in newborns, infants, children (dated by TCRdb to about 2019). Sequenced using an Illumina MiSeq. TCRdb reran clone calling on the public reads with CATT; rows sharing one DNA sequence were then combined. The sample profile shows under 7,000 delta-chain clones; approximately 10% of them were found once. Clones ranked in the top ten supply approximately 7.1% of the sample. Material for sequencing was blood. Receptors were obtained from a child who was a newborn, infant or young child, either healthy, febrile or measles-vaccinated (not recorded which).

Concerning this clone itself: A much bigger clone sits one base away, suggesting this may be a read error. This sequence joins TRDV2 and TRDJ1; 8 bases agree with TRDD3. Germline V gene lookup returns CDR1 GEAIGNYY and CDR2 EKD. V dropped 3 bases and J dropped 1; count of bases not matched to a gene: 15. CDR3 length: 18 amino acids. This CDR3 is CACDRLSGGQGCTDKLIF. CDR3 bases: TGTGCCTGTGACCGCCTTTCTGGGGGACAGGGGTGCACCGATAAACTCATCTTT.

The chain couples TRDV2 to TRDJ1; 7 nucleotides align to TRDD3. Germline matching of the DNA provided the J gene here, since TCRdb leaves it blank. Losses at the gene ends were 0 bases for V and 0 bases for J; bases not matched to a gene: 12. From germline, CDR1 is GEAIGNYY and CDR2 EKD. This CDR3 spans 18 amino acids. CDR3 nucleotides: TGTGCCTGTGACACCGTAGGCGGTGGGGGAAAGAACACCGATAAACTCATCTTT. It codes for CACDTVGGGGKNTDKLIF.

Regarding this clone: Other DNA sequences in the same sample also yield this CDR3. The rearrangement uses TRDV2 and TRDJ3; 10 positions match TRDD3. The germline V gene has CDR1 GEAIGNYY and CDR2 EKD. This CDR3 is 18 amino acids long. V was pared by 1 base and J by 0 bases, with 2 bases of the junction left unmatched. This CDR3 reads CACDTGGYDSWDTRQMFF. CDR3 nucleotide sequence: TGTGCCTGTGACACAGGGGGATACGACTCCTGGGACACCCGACAGATGTTTTTC.

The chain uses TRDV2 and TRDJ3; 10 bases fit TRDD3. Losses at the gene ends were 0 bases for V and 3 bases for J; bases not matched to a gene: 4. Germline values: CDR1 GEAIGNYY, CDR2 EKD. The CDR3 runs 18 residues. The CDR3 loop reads CACDTGGYADWDTRQMFF. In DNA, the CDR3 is TGTGCCTGTGACACCGGGGGATACGCAGACTGGGACACCCGACAGATGTTTTTC.

CDR3: CACDITGGRSSWDTRQMFF. The CDR3 DNA is TGTGCCTGTGACATCACTGGGGGAAGAAGCTCCTGGGACACCCGACAGATGTTTTTC. The V call is TRDV2, the J call TRDJ3, with 9 bases that match TRDD3. The J gene, missing from TCRdb, was assigned here through DNA to germline matching. Germline values: CDR1 GEAIGNYY, CDR2 EKD. V lost 2 bases and J lost 0; bases outside the gene matches: 7. The CDR3 is made up of 19 amino acids.

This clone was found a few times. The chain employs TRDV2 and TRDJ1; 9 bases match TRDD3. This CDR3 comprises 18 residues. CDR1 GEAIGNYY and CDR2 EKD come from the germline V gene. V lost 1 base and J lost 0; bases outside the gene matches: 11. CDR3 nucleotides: TGTGCCTGTGACACATTCTTCACTGGGGGAGACCACACCGATAAACTCATCTTT. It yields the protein CACDTFFTGGDHTDKLIF.

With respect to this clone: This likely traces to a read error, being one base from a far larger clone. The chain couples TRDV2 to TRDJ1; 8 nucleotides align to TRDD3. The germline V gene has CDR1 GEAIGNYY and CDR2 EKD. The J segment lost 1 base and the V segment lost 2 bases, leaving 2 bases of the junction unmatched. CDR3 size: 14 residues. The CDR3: CACDILGGTDKLIF. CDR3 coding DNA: TGTGCCTGTGACATACTGGGGGGCACCGATAAACTCATCTTT.

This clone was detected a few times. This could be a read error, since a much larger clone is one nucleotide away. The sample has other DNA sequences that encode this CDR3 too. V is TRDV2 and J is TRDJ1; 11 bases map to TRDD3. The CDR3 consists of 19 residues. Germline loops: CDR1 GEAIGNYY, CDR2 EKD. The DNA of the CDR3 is TGCGCCTGTGACACCCTACTGGGGGATAAGTCTCTTTACACCGATAAACTCATCTTT. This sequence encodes CACDTLLGDKSLYTDKLIF.